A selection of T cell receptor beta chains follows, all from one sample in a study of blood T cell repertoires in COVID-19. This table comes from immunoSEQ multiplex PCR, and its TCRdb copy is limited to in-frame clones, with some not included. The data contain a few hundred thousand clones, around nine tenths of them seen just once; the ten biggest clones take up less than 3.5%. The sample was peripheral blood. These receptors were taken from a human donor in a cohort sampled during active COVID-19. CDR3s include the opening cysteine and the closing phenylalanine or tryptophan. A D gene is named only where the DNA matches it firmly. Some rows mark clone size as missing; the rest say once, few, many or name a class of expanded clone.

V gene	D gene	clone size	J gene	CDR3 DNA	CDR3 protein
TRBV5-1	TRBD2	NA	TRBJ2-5	TGCGCCAGCAGCCCCAATCAGGGCGGGGGGATAGAGACCCAGTACTTC	CASSPNQGGGIETQYF
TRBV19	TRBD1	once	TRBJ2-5	TGTGCCAGTAGTCCCCGCAGGGGGCAACAAGAGACCCAGTACTTC	CASSPRRGQQETQYF
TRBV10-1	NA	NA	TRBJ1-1	TGCGCCAGCAGTGAGGAGGCAGGGGTCTCGAACACTGAAGCTTTCTTT	CASSEEAGVSNTEAFF
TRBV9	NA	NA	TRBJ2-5	TGTGCCAGCAGTCCCAGCCAGGGAGGGGGCCAAGAGACCCAGTACTTC	CASSPSQGGGQETQYF
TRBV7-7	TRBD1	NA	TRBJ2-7	TGTGCCAGCAGCTTGGGGACAGGGGATAAGAACTACGAGCAGTACTTC	CASSLGTGDKNYEQYF
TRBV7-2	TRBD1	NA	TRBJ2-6	TGTGCCAGCAGCCCACAGGGGGCGAGGGCCAACGTCCTGACTTTC	CASSPQGARANVLTF
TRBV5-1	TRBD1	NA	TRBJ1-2	TGCGCCAGCAGCTTGACAGGGGGATTCTACACCTTC	CASSLTGGFYTF
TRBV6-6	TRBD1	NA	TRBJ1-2	TGTGCCAGCAGTCAGGACAGGGTTGGTCTTGTGGATGGCTACACCTTC	CASSQDRVGLVDGYTF
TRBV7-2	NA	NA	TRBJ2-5	TGTGCCAGCAGCCCTCAGAGTCAGGAATCAGAGACCCAGTACTTC	CASSPQSQESETQYF
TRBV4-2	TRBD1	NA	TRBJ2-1	TGTGCCAGCAGCCAGCGACAGGGATCGTTTAATGAGCAGTTCTTC	CASSQRQGSFNEQFF
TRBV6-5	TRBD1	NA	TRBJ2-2	TGTGCCAGCAGTTACCACAGGGGGCGGACGAAGCTGTTTTTT	CASSYHRGRTKLFF
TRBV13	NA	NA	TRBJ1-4	TGTGCCAGCAGCTCAAGACAAGCTAATGAAAAACTGTTTTTT	CASSSRQANEKLFF
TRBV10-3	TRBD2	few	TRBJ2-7	TGTGCCATCAGTGCATCTAGCGGGAGAAAAGGAAATAACTACGAGCAGTACTTC	CAISASSGRKGNNYEQYF
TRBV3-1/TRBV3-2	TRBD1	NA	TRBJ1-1	TGTGCCAGCACTCCTTTAGTACAGGGGGCTATGAACACTGAAGCTTTCTTT	CASTPLVQGAMNTEAFF
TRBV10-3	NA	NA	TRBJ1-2	TGTGCCACCCGCAGTTTGGGGGGAGAGATCTATGGCTACACCTTC	CATRSLGGEIYGYTF
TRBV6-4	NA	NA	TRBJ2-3	TGTGCCAGCAGCCGCAGAGGAAGCACAGATACGCAGTATTTT	CASSRRGSTDTQYF
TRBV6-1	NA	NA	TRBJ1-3	TGTGCCAGCAGTGAAACGCGCATCTCTGGAAACACCATATATTTT	CASSETRISGNTIYF
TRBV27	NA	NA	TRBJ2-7	TGTGCCAGCAGGAAACAGGGGAGGTCCTACGAGCAGTACTTC	CASRKQGRSYEQYF
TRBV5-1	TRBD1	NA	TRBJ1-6	TGCGCCAGCAGCTTGGGTCTATCGACAGGGGGCGATTCACCCCTCCACTTT	CASSLGLSTGGDSPLHF
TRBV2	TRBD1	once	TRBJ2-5	TGTGCCAGCAGTGGGGGACAGGGAGAGACCCAGTACTTC	CASSGGQGETQYF
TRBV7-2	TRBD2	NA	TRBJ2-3	TGTGCCAGCAGCTTAGCTAGCGGGAGGGGAGATACGCAGTATTTT	CASSLASGRGDTQYF
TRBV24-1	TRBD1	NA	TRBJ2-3	TGTGCCACCAGTGGAGGACAGGGAGCGGCAGATACGCAGTATTTT	CATSGGQGAADTQYF
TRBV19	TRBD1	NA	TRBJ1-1	TGTGCCAGTAGGGGGACAGGGGGCGCGAGGACTGAAGCTTTCTTT	CASRGTGGARTEAFF
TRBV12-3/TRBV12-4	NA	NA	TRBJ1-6	TGTGCCAGCAGGCAGGGGAATTCACCCCTCCACTTT	CASRQGNSPLHF
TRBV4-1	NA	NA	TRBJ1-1	TGCGCCAGCAGCCAAGATTCGGACAGTGACACTGAAGCTTTCTTT	CASSQDSDSDTEAFF
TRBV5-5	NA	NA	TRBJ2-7	TGTGCCAGCAGCTTGGCCTTAACTAACTCCTACGAGCAGTACTTC	CASSLALTNSYEQYF
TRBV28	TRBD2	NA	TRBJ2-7	TGTGCCAGCAGTTCACGACTAGCGGGAGGTCTCAACTACGAGCAGTACTTC	CASSSRLAGGLNYEQYF